This T cell receptor (beta chain) is from a study of identical twins. Study-level points and caveats: Part of the zero-insertion signal could reflect confounding by invariant MAIT and iNKT cells.

A universal primer binding site was introduced by template switching. The final cDNA contained unique molecular identifiers. One entry per CDR3 protein results from TCRdb running MiXCR on the 5' RACE reads. Of 750,000 to 950,000 distinct CDR3 sequences in the sample, 9% to 15% are singletons; the top ten hold 1.5% to 2%. This CDR3 is built from 15 residues. Losses at the gene ends were 8 bases for V and 6 bases for J; bases not matched to a gene: 9. Per germline, CDR1 KGHDR and CDR2 SFDVKD. This clonotype was observed a few times. Its matching antigen is unknown. These data also formed part of another study, on yellow fever vaccine responses in identical twins.

The V gene is TRBV24-1, the J gene TRBJ2-1, with 10 bases matching TRBD1. What was sequenced was PBMCs. This clonotype originated in a woman younger than 30 in good health. CDR3 region: CATNTGTGEFNEQFF. The CDR3 DNA is TGTGCCACCAACACCGGGACAGGGGAGTTCAATGAGCAGTTCTTC.